Listed here are 9 T cell receptor beta chains from one sample, sequenced in a study of vaccination effects on CD4 cells after COVID-19. The culture ran for 10 days before CD4+ T cells were isolated. Of the BNT162b2 and mRNA-1273 vaccines, participants received two doses of one or the other. Method: immunoSEQ multiplex PCR; TCRdb's copy keeps in-frame clones and lacks some. The sample consists of approximately 47,000 clones, about 70% of them appearing once. These receptors' targets are unknown. Sequenced here: CD4+ T cells from PBMCs cultured without peptide, sampled after COVID-19 vaccination. These receptors were obtained from a human donor who received a COVID-19 vaccine.

The V and J genes are TRBV29-1 and TRBJ1-2; 10 bases align to TRBD1. Germline V gene data show CDR1 as SQVTM and CDR2 as ANQGSEA. The CDR3 covers 16 residues. The trim removed 3 bases at V and 0 bases at J, leaving 7 bases unmatched. The CDR3 spells CSVEGGQGTSNYGYTF. The DNA of the CDR3 is TGCAGCGTTGAGGGGGGACAGGGGACATCTAACTATGGCTACACCTTC. Combining the CDR3 with reference TRBV29-1 and TRBJ1-2 gives the whole variable domain SAVISQKPSRDICQRGTSLTIQCQVDSQVTMMFWYRQQPGQSLTLIATANQGSEATYESGFVIDKFPISRPNLTFSTLTVSNMSPEDSSIYLCSVEGGQGTSNYGYTFGSGTRLTVV.

The chain employs TRBV14 and TRBJ2-5, with TRBD2 as a possible D gene (6 bases). CDR3 length equals 13 residues. CDR1 and CDR2 from the germline V gene are SGHDN and FVKESK. V lost 1 base and J 5 bases, leaving 8 bases between the germline ends. The chain's CDR3 is CASSQGAGETQYF. The CDR3 DNA sequence: TGTGCCAGCAGCCAAGGGGCGGGGGAGACCCAGTACTTC.

The CDR3 reads CATGTGYNSPLHF. The CDR3 nucleotides read TGTGCCACTGGAACAGGTTATAATTCACCCCTCCACTTT. The V and J genes are TRBV6-5 and TRBJ1-6, with D perhaps matching TRBD1 (5 bases). CDR3 length: 13 residues. Trimming removed 10 bases from V and 4 bases from J, with 11 bases in between. In germline, CDR1 is MNHEY, CDR2 SVGAGI.

The chain combines TRBV6-1 with TRBJ2-7, with 10 bases matching TRBD2. V dropped 3 bases and J dropped 6; count of bases not matched to a gene: 8. This CDR3 comprises 15 residues. Germline V gives CDR1 MNHNS, CDR2 SASEGT. CDR3 nucleotide sequence: TGTGCCAGCAGTGACCTTAGCGGGGGGATCTCCGAGCAGTACTTC. It specifies CASSDLSGGISEQYF.

This clone has only a few counts. This same CDR3 is encoded by further DNA sequences in the sample. The chain links TRBV27 to TRBJ2-2; D is unresolved. CDR1 is MNHEY and CDR2 is SMNVEV in the germline V gene (reference sequence). The CDR3 is 12 amino acids. Trimming left V 6 bases short and J 5 bases short, with 7 bases between. The CDR3 here is CASSPLTGELFF. CDR3 sequence (DNA): TGTGCCAGCAGCCCGCTGACCGGGGAGCTGTTTTTT.

The genes are TRBV7-2 and TRBJ2-1; tentative D call: TRBD2 (6 bases). Germline CDR1 and CDR2: SGHTA and FQGNSA. Between the trimmed V and J ends, which lost 5 bases and 0 bases, there was a span of 14 bases. The CDR3 extends over 16 amino acids. CDR3 bases: TGTGCCAGCAGCCGGGCGGGGAGCAGCTCCTACAATGAGCAGTTCTTC. Protein: CASSRAGSSSYNEQFF.

This chain uses TRBV4-1 with TRBJ2-5; TRBD2 might be the D (6 bases). Germline V gene sequence: CDR1 MGHRA, CDR2 YSYEKL. CDR3 length equals 13 residues. V was clipped by 1 base and J by 5 bases, with 8 bases between them. CDR3 DNA: TGCGCCAGCAGCCAAGCACGGGGGGAGACCCAGTACTTC. It is translated as CASSQARGETQYF.

The V gene is TRBV14, the J gene TRBJ1-2; the match to TRBD1 covers 10 bases. V lost 6 bases to trimming and J lost 8 bases; unmatched junction nucleotides: 6. Germline V gene data show CDR1 as SGHDN and CDR2 as FVKESK. The CDR3 spans 13 residues. In DNA, the CDR3 is TGTGCCAGCAGTCACGACAGGGGGCGCGGCTACACCTTC. Translation: CASSHDRGRGYTF.

The chain uses TRBV2 and TRBJ1-1; the match to TRBD1 covers 7 bases. This CDR3 is built from 14 residues. The J segment lost 4 bases and the V segment lost 6 bases, leaving 8 bases of the junction unmatched. The germline V gene has CDR1 SNHLY and CDR2 FYNNEI. The CDR3 spells CASSAQGQPTEAFF. The CDR3 DNA reads as TGTGCCAGCAGCGCTCAGGGACAGCCCACTGAAGCTTTCTTT.